Described below is a single T cell receptor beta chain sequence and its context. Its antigen is still unknown. These data belong to a study of Tregs in tolerant kidney transplant recipients. Study-wide findings and caveats: Changing PCR primers prevented nucleotide comparison between some patients' samples.

Method: immunoSEQ multiplex PCR; TCRdb's copy keeps in-frame clones and lacks some. Of over 50,000 clones in the sample, 70% to 90% are singletons; the top ten hold 2.1%. V was pared by 4 bases and J by 0 bases, with 11 bases between. Per germline, CDR1 SGDLS and CDR2 YYNGEE. This CDR3 spans 15 amino acids. This TCR was recovered from a human donor who received a combined kidney and bone marrow transplant. The rearrangement links TRBV9 to TRBJ2-1; D is uncertain. The sequencing used Tregs from blood, collected before the transplant. This CDR3 reads CASSRDGSSYNEQFF. Written as DNA, the CDR3 is TGTGCCAGCAGCCGAGACGGCAGCTCCTACAATGAGCAGTTCTTC.